This TCR beta chain comes out of a study of shared clonotypes between healthy human individuals. Findings and caveats of the study: Estimated richness values were generally larger in naive subsets than in memory subsets. Large sequencing depth failed to make sorted-subset sequencing complete, rarefaction showed.

The naive CD8 subset, CD45RO-negative cells positively selected for CCR7, excluded terminally differentiated effector memory CD45RA+ cells. Here immunoSEQ multiplex PCR was the method, and the copy in TCRdb shows in-frame clones only, minus some. The repertoire consists of some 2,100,000 clones, with roughly 91% occurring once and the leading ten covering about 1.5%. The ends lost 5 bases at V and 0 bases at J; junction bases unmatched: 16. This CDR3 comprises 20 residues. Germline V lookup: CDR1 MNHEY, CDR2 SMNVEV (reference sequence). In regard to this clone: The antigen remains undetermined.

The source of this sequence is a man aged 18 to 29 in good health. Some clones in this sample may be carry-over from other donors' samples. This chain uses TRBV27 with TRBJ2-2; 9 bases line up with TRBD1. Sequencing input: naive CD8+ T cells from PBMCs. The CDR3 loop reads CASSTTGTGSPSSNTGELFF. The CDR3, as DNA: TGTGCCAGCAGTACCACCGGGACAGGGAGTCCCTCCTCGAACACCGGGGAGCTGTTTTTT.